This TCR beta chain originates from a study of T cells in Graves' hyperthyroidism and ophthalmopathy. This clonotype was recorded at least ten times. The antigen remains unidentified. V lost 7 bases to trimming and J lost 0 bases, with 13 bases between them. The germline V gene has CDR1 MDHEN and CDR2 SYDVKM. CDR3 length: 14 amino acids. Notes on the study in general: With a median lead of approximately six months before onset, the model predicted ophthalmopathy. Most thyroid clonotypes that were expanded above 0.001 also turned up in blood.

Used for diagnoses were clinical symptoms, serum thyroxine and TRAb, thyroid ultrasound and orbital computed tomography. Extraction of PBMCs used roughly 10 ml of fresh peripheral blood. The source material, RNA transcripts, was used to amplify TCR beta CDR3 regions. With the HTBI primer set, the TCR CDR3 went through a first round of RT-PCR. TCRdb called the multiplex PCR reads again in MiXCR, with one record for every CDR3 protein. This table has fewer than 550,000 distinct CDR3 sequences, around a quarter appearing once. V usage is TRBV28 and J usage is TRBJ2-7; D may be TRBD1 or TRBD2 (5 bases each). The sample taken for sequencing was blood. The source is a young woman with Graves' ophthalmopathy. CDR3 residues: CASNNPGTSYEQYF. CDR3 in DNA: TGTGCCAGCAACAATCCCGGGACCTCCTACGAGCAGTACTTC.